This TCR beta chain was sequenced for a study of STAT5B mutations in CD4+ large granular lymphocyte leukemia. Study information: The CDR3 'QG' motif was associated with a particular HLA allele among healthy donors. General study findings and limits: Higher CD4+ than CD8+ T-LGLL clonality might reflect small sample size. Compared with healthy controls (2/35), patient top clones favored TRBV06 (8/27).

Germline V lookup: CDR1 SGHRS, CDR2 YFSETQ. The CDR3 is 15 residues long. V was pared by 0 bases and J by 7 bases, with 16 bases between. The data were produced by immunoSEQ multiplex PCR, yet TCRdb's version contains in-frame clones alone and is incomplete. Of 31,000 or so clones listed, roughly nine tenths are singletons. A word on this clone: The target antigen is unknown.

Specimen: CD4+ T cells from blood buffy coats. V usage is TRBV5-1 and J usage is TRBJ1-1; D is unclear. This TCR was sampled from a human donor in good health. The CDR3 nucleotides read TGCGCCAGCAGCTTGGAAGGAGGTCGGAACGATGAAGCTTTCTTT. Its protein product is CASSLEGGRNDEAFF.